These 30 T cell receptor beta chains were all obtained from the same sample, sequenced in a study of CD8 T cells in ankylosing spondylitis. A single record per CDR3 protein comes from TCRdb applying MiXCR to the 5' RACE reads. The sample consists of about 250,000 distinct CDR3 sequences, over 9.5% of them appearing once. Sequencing was carried out using blood, either unsorted or a sorted T cell fraction (not recorded which). Receptors were obtained from a male donor with ankylosing spondylitis or in good health (not recorded which).

This clonotype was picked up one time. The chain is built from TRBV20-1 and TRBJ2-1; TRBD1 aligns across 9 bases. The CDR3 totals 15 residues. The germline V gene encodes CDR1 DFQATT and CDR2 SNEGSKA (reference sequence). CDR3 loop: CSSRDPGQGYNEQFF. The CDR3 DNA sequence: TGCAGCTCCAGGGATCCGGGACAGGGCTACAATGAGCAGTTCTTC.

This clonotype was picked up a small number of times. The V and J genes are TRBV7-2 and TRBJ2-7, with 11 bases identical to TRBD1. V was pared by 1 base and J by 6 bases, with 5 bases of the junction left unmatched. Per the germline V gene, CDR1 is SGHTA and CDR2 is FQGNSA. This CDR3 comprises 15 residues. The CDR3 DNA reads TGTGCCAGCAGCTTAGGGACAGGGGGCTGGGGCGAGCAGTACTTC. Translating gives CASSLGTGGWGEQYF.

In its sample, this clonotype was seen a few times. The gene calls are TRBV7-2 and TRBJ2-7; the D is unclear. The ends were cut back, 1 base at V and 2 bases at J, with 9 bases in the middle. CDR3 length equals 14 residues. Germline CDR1 is SGHTA and CDR2 is FQGNSA. CDR3 DNA: TGTGCCAGCAGCTTAGAGCTTGGTCCCTACGAGCAGTACTTC. Amino acids: CASSLELGPYEQYF.

There are many counts of this clonotype. The chain carries TRBV5-1 and TRBJ2-1; possibly TRBD2 for D (5 bases). Germline V gene lookup returns CDR1 SGHRS and CDR2 YFSETQ. V was shortened by 4 bases and J by 4 bases, with 12 bases between the two germline ends. This CDR3 is built from 14 residues. CDR3 region: CASSPEVGYNEQFF. The CDR3 DNA reads as TGCGCCAGCAGCCCGGAGGTGGGGTACAATGAGCAGTTCTTC.

This clonotype was observed many times. V gene TRBV11-3 combines with J gene TRBJ1-1; the D is unclear. The CDR3 extends over 13 amino acids. V lost 4 bases and J 4 bases, leaving 10 bases between the germline ends. Per germline, CDR1 SGHNT and CDR2 YENEEA. CDR3 sequence reads: CASSYTPGTEAFF. In DNA form, the CDR3 reads TGTGCCAGCAGCTATACCCCAGGCACTGAAGCTTTCTTT. Variable domain in full (rest from reference TRBV11-3 and TRBJ1-1): EAGVVQSPRYKIIEKKQPVAFWCNPISGHNTLYWYLQNLGQGPELLIRYENEEAVDDSQLPKDRFSAERLKGVDSTLKIQPAELGDSAVYLCASSYTPGTEAFFGQGTRLTVV.

This clonotype was counted at least ten times. V and J are TRBV6-1 and TRBJ2-5; possible D gene TRBD1, 6 bases. This CDR3 has 14 residues. V dropped 2 bases and J dropped 5 bases, with 12 bases sitting between them. Germline CDR1 reads MNHNS; CDR2 reads SASEGT. The CDR3 loop is CASSESNRVETQYF. The CDR3 bases are TGTGCCAGCAGTGAAAGTAACAGGGTGGAGACCCAGTACTTC.

Only a few counts were recorded for this clonotype. The chain has TRBV7-2 and TRBJ2-7; D unresolved. The V gene lost 1 base and the J gene lost 3 bases, with 10 bases spanning the gap. The germline V gene has CDR1 SGHTA and CDR2 FQGNSA. The CDR3 has 14 amino acids. CDR3 nucleotide sequence: TGTGCCAGCAGCTTAGTCGCACAGAACTACGAGCAGTACTTC. Encoded protein: CASSLVAQNYEQYF.

In this sample, this clonotype turned up many times. This sequence joins TRBV6-5 and TRBJ2-1, with 8 bases that match TRBD2. Germline V lookup: CDR1 MNHEY, CDR2 SVGAGI. The CDR3 is made up of 15 amino acids. The trim removed 4 bases at V and 3 bases at J, leaving 5 bases unmatched. The CDR3: CASSFTGLVYNEQFF. CDR3 in DNA: TGTGCCAGCAGTTTCACGGGACTAGTCTACAATGAGCAGTTCTTC.

There are many counts of this clonotype. V gene TRBV30 combines with J gene TRBJ1-1; D possibly corresponds to TRBD1 (6 bases). CDR3 size: 15 residues. Germline V gene data show CDR1 as GTSNPN and CDR2 as SVGIG (reference sequence). Trimming pared 0 bases from V and 1 base from J, leaving 12 bases between. CDR3 nucleotide sequence: TGTGCCTGGAGTGTAAAGGGGGTGGGGAACACTGAAGCTTTCTTT. This gives the protein CAWSVKGVGNTEAFF.

Ten or more counts support this clonotype. The chain couples TRBV7-9 to TRBJ2-7; D gene uncertain. This CDR3 has 14 residues. Germline assignment: CDR1 SEHNR and CDR2 FQNEAQ (reference sequence). The ends were cut back, 2 bases at V and 6 bases at J, with 14 bases in the middle. The CDR3 nucleotides read TGTGCCAGCAGCTTACCTTACGGGTTTGGCGAGCAGTACTTC. This codes for CASSLPYGFGEQYF.

Many counts were recorded for this clonotype. V usage is TRBV7-2 and J usage is TRBJ2-3; tentative D call: TRBD2 (6 bases). V was shortened by 2 bases and J by 8 bases, with 8 bases between the two germline ends. The CDR3 extends over 12 amino acids. CDR1 is SGHTA and CDR2 is FQGNSA in the germline V gene. The CDR3 reads CASSLPGLTQYF. As DNA, the CDR3 is TGTGCCAGCAGCTTACCGGGACTTACGCAGTATTTT.

Ten or more counts support this clonotype. V and J are TRBV20-1 and TRBJ2-2; 14 bases agree with TRBD2. This CDR3 is built from 18 residues. After removal of 6 bases from V and 1 base from J, the junction contained 10 bases not matched to a gene. Germline loops: CDR1 DFQATT, CDR2 SNEGSKA (reference sequence). CDR3 region: CSAPRLAGGLVNTGELFF. The CDR3 DNA reads as TGCAGTGCGCCAAGACTAGCGGGGGGGCTTGTGAACACCGGGGAGCTGTTTTTT.

This clonotype has only a few counts. The CDR3 region is CAWSVSGGAGDTQYF. In DNA form, the CDR3 reads TGTGCCTGGAGTGTTAGCGGGGGGGCCGGAGATACGCAGTATTTT. The chain couples TRBV30 to TRBJ2-3; 11 nucleotides agree with TRBD2. CDR3 length: 15 amino acids. Germline values: CDR1 GTSNPN, CDR2 SVGIG (reference sequence). Losses at the gene ends were 0 bases for V and 5 bases for J; bases not matched to a gene: 4.

In this sample, this clonotype turned up many times. The chain links TRBV12-3 or TRBV12-4 to TRBJ1-2, with D unclear. Between the trimmed V and J ends, which lost 4 bases and 8 bases, there was a span of 17 bases. CDR3 length: 14 residues. CDR3 DNA: TGTGCCAGCAGTTCCCGCCGGGAGGTAGAAGGCTACACCTTC. The encoded protein is CASSSRREVEGYTF.

This clonotype was seen many times. V is TRBV7-9 and J is TRBJ1-2; D not resolved. Germline V gene lookup returns CDR1 SEHNR and CDR2 FQNEAQ (reference sequence). This CDR3 is 12 amino acids long. The V and J ends lost 5 bases and 8 bases respectively, with 12 bases between them. Here the CDR3 DNA reads TGTGCCAGCAGCCCCCCGGGTTGGGGCTACACCTTC. It is translated as CASSPPGWGYTF.

This clonotype has ten or more counts. The chain recombines TRBV20-1 with TRBJ1-2; D remains ambiguous. Looked up from germline, CDR1 is DFQATT and CDR2 is SNEGSKA (reference sequence). V lost 5 bases to trimming and J lost 8 bases, with 9 bases between them. The CDR3 length is 10 residues. The CDR3 here is CSASQEGYTF. For the CDR3, the DNA is TGCAGTGCTTCTCAGGAAGGCTACACCTTC.

The table lists this clonotype with many counts. This chain joins TRBV7-2 and TRBJ1-1, with D perhaps TRBD1 (6 bases). Trimming took 5 bases from V and 4 from J, leaving 11 bases between them. There are 13 residues in the CDR3. Germline values: CDR1 SGHTA, CDR2 FQGNSA. The CDR3 loop is CASSPQGFTEAFF. As DNA, the CDR3 is TGTGCCAGCAGCCCACAGGGATTCACTGAAGCTTTCTTT. The full variable domain, in which reference TRBV7-2 and TRBJ1-1 provide the parts outside the CDR3, is GAGVSQSPSNKVTEKGKDVELRCDPISGHTALYWYRQSLGQGLEFLIYFQGNSAPDKSGLPSDRFSAERTGGSVSTLTIQRTQQEDSAVYLCASSPQGFTEAFFGQGTRLTVV.

Many counts were recorded for this clonotype. As DNA, the CDR3 is TGCGCCAGCAGCTTAGGTCTCACTACCCAAGAGACCCAGTACTTC. Translated, it gives CASSLGLTTQETQYF. This sequence joins TRBV5-1 and TRBJ2-5; no clear D gene. This CDR3 spans 15 amino acids. Trimming removed 2 bases at V and 1 base at J, with 12 bases between. Germline V lookup: CDR1 SGHRS, CDR2 YFSETQ.

The chain is built from TRBV10-1 and TRBJ2-1, with 9 bases matching TRBD2. The CDR3 is made up of 16 amino acids. V lost 2 bases to trimming and J lost 2 bases; unmatched junction nucleotides: 4. Germline CDR1 and CDR2: WNHNN and SYGVQD (reference sequence). CDR3: CASSEDLAGPYNEQFF. The CDR3 coding sequence is TGCGCCAGCAGTGAGGACCTAGCGGGGCCCTACAATGAGCAGTTCTTC.

This clonotype was seen repeatedly, ten times or more. The chain joins TRBV4-1 to TRBJ1-2; D unclear. V was shortened by 0 bases and J by 8 bases, with 13 bases between the two germline ends. Germline CDR1 MGHRA, CDR2 YSYEKL. CDR3 length: 14 residues. In DNA, the CDR3 is TGCGCCAGCAGCCAAGATCCTAACATAGGAGGCTACACCTTC. Protein sequence: CASSQDPNIGGYTF.

This chain joins TRBV20-1 and TRBJ1-1, with D perhaps matching TRBD1 (5 bases). This CDR3 contains 14 residues. V was trimmed by 0 bases and J by 1 base, leaving 9 bases between them. Germline CDR1 is DFQATT and CDR2 is SNEGSKA (reference sequence). CDR3 coding DNA: TGCAGTGCTAGAGATTTGGGGGAGAACACTGAAGCTTTCTTT. Its protein is CSARDLGENTEAFF.

The chain has TRBV4-2 and TRBJ1-2, with 9 bases identical to TRBD1. V lost 5 bases, J lost 8 bases, and 9 bases stayed unmatched. This CDR3 has 14 amino acids. In germline, CDR1 is LGHNA, CDR2 YNFKEQ. CDR3 residues: CASSYETGGDGYTF. CDR3 bases: TGTGCCAGCAGCTACGAAACAGGGGGCGACGGCTACACCTTC.

Concerning this clonotype: An end of the junction does not agree with germline; a read error may underlie this. The chain uses TRBV7-2 and TRBJ2-3; D perhaps matches TRBD2 (5 bases). Germline V gives CDR1 SGHTA, CDR2 FQGNSA. The CDR3 has 15 amino acids. The CDR3 loop is CASSLTSGSTDTRYF. The CDR3, as DNA: TGTGCCAGCAGCTTAACGAGCGGCAGCACAGATACGCGGTATTTT. Based on the CDR3 plus reference TRBV7-2 and TRBJ2-3, the full variable domain is GAGVSQSPSNKVTEKGKDVELRCDPISGHTALYWYRQSLGQGLEFLIYFQGNSAPDKSGLPSDRFSAERTGGSVSTLTIQRTQQEDSAVYLCASSLTSGSTDTRYFGPGTRLTVL.

This clonotype was observed many times. V is TRBV7-9 and J is TRBJ2-5, with no clear D. V lost 4 bases and J lost 1, with 10 bases in between. Germline lookup yields CDR1 SEHNR and CDR2 FQNEAQ (reference sequence). The CDR3 consists of 14 residues. As DNA, the CDR3 is TGTGCCAGCAGCTCCTCGGGCGTCCAAGAGACCCAGTACTTC. Translation: CASSSSGVQETQYF.

J is TRBJ2-5 and V is TRBV11-2; the match to TRBD1 covers 9 bases. The CDR3 totals 20 residues. Germline values: CDR1 SGHAT, CDR2 FQNNGV. Germline trimming cut 0 bases from V and 5 bases from J; bases unmatched to any gene: 19. CDR3 sequence: CASSLEGLQGASGLLETQYF. The CDR3, as DNA: TGTGCCAGCAGCTTAGAAGGATTACAGGGGGCTAGCGGTCTGTTGGAGACCCAGTACTTC.

This clonotype was seen ten or more times. The chain is built from TRBV6-5 and TRBJ2-5; 7 positions agree with TRBD2. CDR3 length equals 14 residues. Trimming at V came to 0 bases and at J to 5 bases, leaving 3 bases not matched to a gene. CDR1 is MNHEY and CDR2 is SVGAGI in the germline V gene. CDR3 sequence (DNA): TGTGCCAGCAGTTACTCTGGCGGGAGTGAGACCCAGTACTTC. This encodes CASSYSGGSETQYF.

The chain combines TRBV6-5 with TRBJ2-7; unclear D gene. Trimming removed 10 bases at V and 4 bases at J, with 8 bases between. The CDR3 extends over 10 amino acids. Looked up from germline, CDR1 is MNHEY and CDR2 is SVGAGI. The CDR3 DNA sequence: TGTGCCATCGAATTATACGAGCAGTACTTC. It specifies CAIELYEQYF.

There are many counts of this clonotype. The chain employs TRBV20-1 and TRBJ2-1, with D hard to call. The germline gives CDR1 DFQATT, CDR2 SNEGSKA (reference sequence). Trimming removed 3 bases at V and 7 bases at J, with 19 bases between. This CDR3 is built from 15 residues. The CDR3 loop is CSASKLSVPWNEQFF. Written as DNA, the CDR3 is TGCAGTGCTAGTAAGTTGTCGGTTCCTTGGAATGAGCAGTTCTTC.

This clonotype has ten or more counts. The V gene is TRBV12-3 or TRBV12-4, the J gene TRBJ2-3; D is unclear. V was trimmed by 4 bases and J by 0 bases, leaving 11 bases between them. The CDR3 covers 15 residues. This chain's CDR3 is CASSWAPISTDTQYF. CDR3 DNA: TGTGCCAGCAGTTGGGCCCCCATCAGCACAGATACGCAGTATTTT.

This clonotype was seen many times. The gene calls are TRBV29-1 and TRBJ2-3; D gene unclear. In germline, CDR1 is SQVTM, CDR2 ANQGSEA. With 4 bases removed from V and 0 bases from J, the gap between germline ends came to 8 bases. The CDR3 loop spans 13 amino acids. CDR3 amino acids: CSVAPMSTDTQYF. DNA for the CDR3: TGCAGCGTTGCACCGATGAGCACAGATACGCAGTATTTT.